This TCR beta chain was sequenced in a study of blood T cell repertoires in COVID-19. Background on the study: The samples span acute and convalescent COVID-19 from the United States, Italy and Spain. T cells, B-cell-depleted T cells, or PBMCs supplied cDNA or gDNA.

V was pared by 3 bases and J by 1 base, with 13 bases between. Germline V lookup: CDR1 MNHEY, CDR2 SMNVEV (reference sequence). The CDR3 consists of 15 residues. Per the authors' pipeline: Reference gene primer amplification gave nucleated cell count estimates. Method: immunoSEQ multiplex PCR; TCRdb's copy keeps in-frame clones and lacks some. V, J and clone size reflect that table, while D and trimming were determined from the DNA. The repertoire holds over 300,000 clones, roughly 89% seen once, with approximately 6.2% in the top ten. The sequenced sample was peripheral blood. This rearrangement joins TRBV27 to TRBJ2-7; tentative D call: TRBD1 (6 bases). This TCR was sampled from a man between 18 and 35 years old with active or convalescent COVID-19. The CDR3: CASSFGGTGSYEQYF. The CDR3 DNA is TGTGCCAGCAGTTTTGGCGGAACAGGGTCCTACGAGCAGTACTTC.